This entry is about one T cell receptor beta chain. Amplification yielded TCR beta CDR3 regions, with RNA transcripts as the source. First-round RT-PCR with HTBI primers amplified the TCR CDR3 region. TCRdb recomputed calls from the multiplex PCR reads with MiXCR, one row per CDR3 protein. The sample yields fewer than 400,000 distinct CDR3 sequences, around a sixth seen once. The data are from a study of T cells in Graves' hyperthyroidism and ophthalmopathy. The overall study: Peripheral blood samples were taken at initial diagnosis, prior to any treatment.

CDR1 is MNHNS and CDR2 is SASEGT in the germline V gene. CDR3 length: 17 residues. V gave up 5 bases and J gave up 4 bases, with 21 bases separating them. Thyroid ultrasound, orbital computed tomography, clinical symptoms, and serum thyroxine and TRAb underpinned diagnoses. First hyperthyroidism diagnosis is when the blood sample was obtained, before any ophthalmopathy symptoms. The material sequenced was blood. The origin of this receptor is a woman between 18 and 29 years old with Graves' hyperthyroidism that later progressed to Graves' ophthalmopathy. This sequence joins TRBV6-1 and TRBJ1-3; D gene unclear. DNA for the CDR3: TGTGCCAGCAGTCCCGACACCTTCCCATCCTACGGAAACACCATATATTTT. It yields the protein CASSPDTFPSYGNTIYF.